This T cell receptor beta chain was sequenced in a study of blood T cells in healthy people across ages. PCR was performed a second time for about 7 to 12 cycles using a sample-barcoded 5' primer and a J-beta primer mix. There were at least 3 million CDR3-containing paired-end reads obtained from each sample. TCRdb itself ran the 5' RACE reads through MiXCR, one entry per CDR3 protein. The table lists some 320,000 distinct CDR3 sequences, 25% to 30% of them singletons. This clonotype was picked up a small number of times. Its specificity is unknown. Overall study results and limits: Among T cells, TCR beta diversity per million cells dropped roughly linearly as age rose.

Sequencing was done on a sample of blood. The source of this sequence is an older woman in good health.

The CDR3 sequence is CASSPESSGMGGRNEQFF. Written as DNA, the CDR3 is TGTGCCAGCTCACCAGAGTCAAGCGGGATGGGTGGACGCAATGAGCAGTTCTTC. The chain carries TRBV18 and TRBJ2-5, with 7 bases identical to TRBD2. The J call may be faulty, since TRBJ2-1 better matches the DNA end. This CDR3 is built from 18 residues. Germline CDR1 and CDR2: KGHSH and LQKENI.